This T cell receptor beta chain was obtained from a study of neurological immune-mediated disorders. Findings of the study overall: In HTLV-1-associated myelopathy, TCR clonal expansion was greatest, whereas multiple sclerosis had the least, falling below healthy controls.

MiXCR, run by TCRdb on the 5' RACE reads, gives a single entry per CDR3 protein. The sample records 15,000 or so distinct CDR3 sequences, approximately 14% being singletons. The sample holds many counts of this clonotype. Its antigen is unknown. Unsorted libraries came from 2 million PBMCs stored at -80 °C. The sequence came from a man in his 60s with HTLV-1-associated myelopathy (HAM/TSP). Sequences were obtained from PBMCs.

DNA for the CDR3: TGTGCCAGCAGGGCGACAGGACGCAACGAGCAGTACTTC. Protein product: CASRATGRNEQYF. V is TRBV5-6 and J is TRBJ2-7; D is perhaps TRBD1 (6 bases). Per germline, CDR1 SGHDT and CDR2 YYEEEE. Trimming left V 5 bases short and J 5 bases short, with 14 bases between. CDR3 length: 13 amino acids. The complete variable domain, with remaining parts taken from reference TRBV5-6 and TRBJ2-7, reads DAGVTQSPTHLIKTRGQQVTLRCSPKSGHDTVSWYQQALGQGPQFIFQYYEEEERQRGNFPDRFSGHQFPNYSSELNVNALLLGDSALYLCASRATGRNEQYFGPGTRLTVT.